The present T cell receptor beta chain was sequenced within a study of blood T cell repertoires in COVID-19 (dated by TCRdb to the early 2020s). About the full investigation: The collaborator samples originated in the United States, Italy and Spain and spanned the acute and convalescent phases of COVID-19. The material from the prospective study consisted of cDNA or gDNA derived from T cells, B-cell-depleted T cells, or PBMCs. The dataset comprised deeply sampled blood TCRbeta repertoires from subjects exposed to, actively infected with, or recovered from COVID-19. The repertoires were released in a freely available public database meant as a resource for research on the immune response to SARS-CoV-2. Samples came from the ongoing ImmuneRACE study (first 160 participants) plus 1,254 subjects from 6 global collaborators. A de-identified subject ID, COVID-19 status, age in years and sex were almost always included in the sample metadata. Where available, HLA class I and class II types were taken from metadata supplied by the sample provider and were not determined by assay-based typing.

The immunoSEQ Assay, a bias-controlled multiplex PCR, was used to amplify TCRbeta CDR3 regions from genomic DNA. The authors processed their data as follows. Nucleated cell counts per sample were estimated from amplification of reference gene primers within the assay. To quantify the absolute abundance of each unique TCRbeta CDR3 rearrangement, sequence reads were collapsed and filtered. For each sample, productive Simpson clonality was calculated by taking the square root of Simpson's diversity index across productive rearrangements. Held by TCRdb, this immuneACCESS table contains in-frame sequences only and omits some clones. Under half of the omission traces to an unresolved V gene where checked; the cause of the rest is unknown. V and J calls and clone size are copied from that table; D and trimming were computed from the DNA. The table for this sample lists hundreds of thousands of clones; 86% of them were counted only once. The ten largest clones capture approximately 1.5% of the sample.

The full study reports these points: How much clinical and demographic metadata was included differed by source and by participant, and the metadata was provided uncurated.

Whole blood was collected in K2EDTA tubes by collaborating institutions according to the institutions' own protocols. For TCRbeta analysis, collaborators shipped samples as frozen whole blood, isolated PBMCs, or DNA extracted from either of those sample types. As encoded in the germline V gene, CDR1 is MGHDK while CDR2 is SYGVNS. Trimming takes 2 bases from V and 5 bases from J, and the germline ends sit 12 bases apart. From cysteine to phenylalanine, the CDR3 is 14 amino acids long. Only the CDR3 DNA stays, 42 bases, in frame from base 1. A single count supports this clone. Its recognized antigen is unknown. Base qualities are not provided; no much larger clone lies one nucleotide away.

This sequence uses TRBV25-1 and TRBJ1-2; TRBD1 is a possible D gene, resting on 6 matching bases. The sequence was obtained from a woman aged 25-40 years with active or convalescent COVID-19. The material sequenced was peripheral blood. The nucleotide sequence reads as follows: TGTGCCAGCAGTGAACTCGACAGGCCATATGGCTACACCTTC. Translated, it reads CASSELDRPYGYTF.